A single T cell receptor beta chain is shown here with its context. The data derive from a study of blood T cell repertoires in COVID-19. Per the original methods: Nucleated cell number was recorded as an estimate derived from reference gene primer amplification. Sequencing was performed with immunoSEQ multiplex PCR; in TCRdb, only in-frame clones are kept and a portion is missing. D and trimming were read from the DNA, whereas the V and J calls and clone size are those reported in that table. The sample consists of about 120,000 clones, less than 90% of them appearing once. This clonotype originated in a man younger than 45 with acute or convalescent COVID-19. The sample consisted of peripheral blood.

The CDR3 region has the DNA TGTGCCAGCAGCCAACTGGGCGGGGCTCAAGAGACCCAGTACTTC. This gives the protein CASSQLGGAQETQYF. The chain links TRBV3-1 (or the pseudogene TRBV3-2) to TRBJ2-5; weak D call: TRBD2 (6 bases). The germline CDR1 and CDR2 sequences are LGHDT and YNNKEL (reference sequence). The V end was cut by 2 bases, the J end by 2 bases, with 12 bases between. This CDR3 region has 15 residues.